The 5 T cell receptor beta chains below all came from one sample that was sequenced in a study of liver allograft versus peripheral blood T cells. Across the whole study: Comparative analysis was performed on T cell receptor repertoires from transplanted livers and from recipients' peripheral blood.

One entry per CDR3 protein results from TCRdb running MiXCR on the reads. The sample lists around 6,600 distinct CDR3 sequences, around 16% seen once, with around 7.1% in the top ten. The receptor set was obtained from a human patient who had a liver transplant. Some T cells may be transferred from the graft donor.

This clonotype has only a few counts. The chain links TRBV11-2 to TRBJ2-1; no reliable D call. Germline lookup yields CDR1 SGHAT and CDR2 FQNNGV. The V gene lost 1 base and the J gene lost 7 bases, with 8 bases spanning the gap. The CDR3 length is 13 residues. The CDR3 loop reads CASSLGSGNEQFF. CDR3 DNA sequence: TGTGCCAGCAGCTTAGGGTCAGGTAATGAGCAGTTCTTC. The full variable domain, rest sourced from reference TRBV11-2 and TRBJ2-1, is EAGVAQSPRYKIIEKRQSVAFWCNPISGHATLYWYQQILGQGPKLLIQFQNNGVVDDSQLPKDRFSAERLKGVDSTLKIQPAKLEDSAVYLCASSLGSGNEQFFGPGTRLTVL.

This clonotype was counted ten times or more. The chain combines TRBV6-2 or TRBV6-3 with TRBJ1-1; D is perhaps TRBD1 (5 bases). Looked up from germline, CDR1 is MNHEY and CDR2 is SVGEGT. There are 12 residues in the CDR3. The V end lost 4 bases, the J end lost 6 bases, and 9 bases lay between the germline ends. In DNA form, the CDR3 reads TGTGCCAGCAGTTCCCAGGGTTCTGAAGCTTTCTTT. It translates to CASSSQGSEAFF.

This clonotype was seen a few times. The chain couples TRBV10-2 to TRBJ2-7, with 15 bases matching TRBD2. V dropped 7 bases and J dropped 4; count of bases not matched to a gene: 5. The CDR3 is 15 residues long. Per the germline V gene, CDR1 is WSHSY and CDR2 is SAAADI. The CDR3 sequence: CASNSGLAGGYEQYF. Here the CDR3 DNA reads TGCGCCAGCAACTCCGGACTAGCGGGGGGGTACGAGCAGTACTTC.

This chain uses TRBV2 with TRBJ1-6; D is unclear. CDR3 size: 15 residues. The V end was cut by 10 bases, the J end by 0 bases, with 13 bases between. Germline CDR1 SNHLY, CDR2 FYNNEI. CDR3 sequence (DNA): TGTGCCACCACCCGGGGTAGCTCCTATAATTCACCCCTCCACTTT. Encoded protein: CATTRGSSYNSPLHF.

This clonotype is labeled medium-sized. CDR3 in DNA: TGTGCCACCAGCAGAATCGGCTTCAACTACGAGCAGTACTTC. This translates into CATSRIGFNYEQYF. V gene TRBV15 combines with J gene TRBJ2-7; no reliable D call. The V gene's germline CDR1 is LNHNV and CDR2 YYDKDF (reference sequence). V lost 2 bases, J lost 3 bases, and 11 bases lay in between. The CDR3 is 14 residues long.